The rows below give T cell receptor beta chains drawn from one sample of a study of response to subunit inactivated influenza vaccine. TCRdb used MiXCR to reprocess the RT-PCR reads, holding one entry per CDR3 protein. The sample has 650,000 to 800,000 distinct CDR3 sequences, roughly 14% seen once. Sample: PBMCs from blood, taken roughly 2 weeks before vaccination. The receptor set was obtained from a man in his forties or fifties who received an inactivated influenza vaccine. Each CDR3 is given with its conserved first and last residue. The D gene is left open where the match is weak. Some rows have no size entry. The others give once, few or many, or a class for an expanded clone.

TRBJ2-1 TRBV5-1 17 TRBD2 medium-sized TGCGCCAGCAGCTCTGGACTAGCGGGAGATATTAATGATGAGCAGTTCTTC CASSSGLAGDINDEQFF
TRBJ1-2 TRBV3-1 13 . few TGTGCCAGCAGCCCCCACGGGAACTATGGCTACACCTTC CASSPHGNYGYTF
TRBJ2-2 TRBV6-5 14 . . TGTGCCAGCAGTAAGGACAGTGACACCGGGGAGCTGTTTTTT CASSKDSDTGELFF
TRBJ2-1 TRBV6-6 12 . few TGTGCCACCCAGGACACCTACAATGAGCAGTTCTTC CATQDTYNEQFF
TRBJ2-7 TRBV20-1 17 TRBD2 . TGCAGTGCTAGAGATCGAACTAGCGGGAGGGCCTGGGACGAGCAGTACTTC CSARDRTSGRAWDEQYF
TRBJ2-6 TRBV20-1 19 . . TGCAGTGCTGGCCTAAGTGGGGGCAGGGGAACCTCTGGGGCCAACGTCCTGACTTTC CSAGLSGGRGTSGANVLTF
TRBJ1-6 TRBV27 14 . many TGTGCCAGCAGCCACCGCCGTGGGGATTCACCCCTCCACTTT CASSHRRGDSPLHF
TRBJ2-7 TRBV3-1 13 TRBD2 . TGTGCCAGCAGCCATGGGACTAAGAACGAGCAGTACTTC CASSHGTKNEQYF
TRBJ2-7 TRBV29-1 13 . many TGCAGCGTTATCTATCGGGGGATTTACGAGCAGTACTTC CSVIYRGIYEQYF
TRBJ2-3 TRBV5-1 13 . few TGCGCCAGCAGCTTGCACCCCGCAGATACGCAGTATTTT CASSLHPADTQYF
TRBJ2-7 TRBV7-9 15 TRBD2 . TGTGCCAGCAGCGAAGAGGGACTAGGTGTTTACGAGCAGTACTTC CASSEEGLGVYEQYF
TRBJ2-7 TRBV6-2/TRBV6-3 15 . once TGTGCCAGCAGTTACGACTTAAGGAGCTCCTACGAGCAGTACTTC CASSYDLRSSYEQYF
TRBJ1-2 TRBV20-1 14 TRBD1 few TGCAGTGCTAGGAGGACAGGGGAGAACTATGGCTACACCTTC CSARRTGENYGYTF
TRBJ2-5 TRBV5-4 11 . . TGTGCCAGCAGCTTGAGGGGGGACCAGTACTTC CASSLRGDQYF
TRBJ2-1 TRBV7-2 16 TRBD2 many TGTGCCAGCAGCTTAGTAAACAGCGGGAGTGGCAATGAGCAGTTCTTC CASSLVNSGSGNEQFF
TRBJ1-6 TRBV5-1 13 . many TGCGCCAGCAGCTTGTTTGTGGGTCCACCCCTCCACTTT CASSLFVGPPLHF
TRBJ1-5 TRBV6-2/TRBV6-3 14 . . TGTGCCAGCAGTTATGGTACAGGGCGACAGCCCCAGCATTTT CASSYGTGRQPQHF
TRBJ1-6 TRBV27 17 . few TGTGCCAGCAGTTTTTCGTCTTTCGGCAGGACCAATTCACCCCTCCACTTT CASSFSSFGRTNSPLHF
TRBJ1-5 TRBV3-1 15 . few TGTGCCAGCAGCCAAGATTTAGGGGCCAATCAGCCCCAGCATTTT CASSQDLGANQPQHF
TRBJ1-2 TRBV27 15 TRBD1 . TGTGCCAGCAGTTTCACAGGGGAAGGGAGTATTGGGTACACCTTC CASSFTGEGSIGYTF
TRBJ2-1 TRBV2 14 TRBD2 . TGTGCCAGCAGCGGGAGGTATTACTACAATGAGCAGTTCTTC CASSGRYYYNEQFF
TRBJ2-1 TRBV5-1 15 . few TGCGCCAGCAGCTTGGAAGGGATCGAATACAATGAGCAGTTCTTC CASSLEGIEYNEQFF
TRBJ2-5 TRBV12-3/TRBV12-4 15 . few TGTGCCAGCTCTAGGCGGGATCCGACACAAGAGACCCAGTACTTC CASSRRDPTQETQYF
TRBJ2-4 TRBV3-1 16 . . TGTGCCAGCAGCCTTGGAAAGAATCTAGCCAAAAACATTCAGTACTTC CASSLGKNLAKNIQYF
TRBJ2-3 TRBV11-2 15 TRBD1 few TGTGCCAGCAGCCAACGGCAGGGGGTCACAGATACGCAGTATTTT CASSQRQGVTDTQYF
TRBJ1-5 TRBV6-2/TRBV6-3 16 . few TGTGCCAGCAGTTACTCGCGGGGGACGGGCAATCAGCCCCAGCATTTT CASSYSRGTGNQPQHF
TRBJ2-1 TRBV20-1 15 . . TGCAGTGCTACAATTCCGGACAGTGCCTACAATGAGCAGTTCTTC CSATIPDSAYNEQFF
TRBJ2-1 TRBV2 14 TRBD2 . TGTGCCAGCAGTGCTCGGGGGGGCCGTTTTGAGCAGTTCTTC CASSARGGRFEQFF
TRBJ2-7 TRBV12-3/TRBV12-4 15 . . TGTGCCAGCAGTCAGACAGGCTACCCAGACTACGAGCAGTACTTC CASSQTGYPDYEQYF
TRBJ1-1 TRBV4-1 15 TRBD1 . TGCGCCAGCAGCCGAACCAGACAGGGGAGCACTGAAGCTTTCTTT CASSRTRQGSTEAFF
TRBJ2-3 TRBV7-8 16 TRBD2 many TGTGCCAGCAGCCGATATAGCGGGTTAACCACAGATACGCAGTATTTT CASSRYSGLTTDTQYF
TRBJ2-2 TRBV20-1 14 TRBD2 . TGCAGTGCGGGGGGGACTAACTTTGGCGGGGAGCTGTTTTTT CSAGGTNFGGELFF
TRBJ1-1 TRBV6-1 15 . . TGTGCCAGCAGTCCCCCGGGACAACAGGCCACTGAAGCTTTCTTT CASSPPGQQATEAFF
TRBJ2-5 TRBV24-1 14 . few TGTGCCACCAGTGATTTGTCCAGGTCGGAGACCCAGTACTTC CATSDLSRSETQYF
TRBJ2-7 TRBV11-2 15 TRBD1 few TGTGCCAGCAGCTTATCCTGGGACAGGGTTTACGAGCAGTACTTC CASSLSWDRVYEQYF
TRBJ1-2 TRBV15 15 . . TGTGCCACCAGCCGAGGGTCTACAGGGATGAGTGGCTACACCTTC CATSRGSTGMSGYTF
TRBJ2-7 TRBV28 16 . . TGTGCCAGCAGCTCCCGTGGGGCAGTCTTTCGTCCCGAGCAGTACTTC CASSSRGAVFRPEQYF
TRBJ1-5 TRBV4-1 15 TRBD1 many TGCGCCAGCAGACGGACAGGGAATGGCAATCAGCCCCAGCATTTT CASRRTGNGNQPQHF
TRBJ1-1 TRBV5-1 14 . . TGCGCCAGCAGCTTGGCCGCCAGGAACACTGAAGCTTTCTTT CASSLAARNTEAFF
TRBJ1-3 TRBV4-1 17 TRBD1 . TGCGCCAGCAGCCAAGCCCTGACAGGGGTAGCTGGAAACACCATATATTTT CASSQALTGVAGNTIYF
TRBJ2-2 TRBV13 15 . few TGTGCCAGCAGCCTCCCCGGGCCTACCACCGGGGAGCTGTTTTTT CASSLPGPTTGELFF
TRBJ1-2 TRBV4-3 15 TRBD1 few TGCGCCAGCAGCTTTACACGGGAGGGGGCCTATGGCTACACCTTC CASSFTREGAYGYTF
TRBJ2-4 TRBV7-2 14 TRBD1 . TGTGCCAGCAGCACACGGACAGGGAAAGACATTCAGTACTTC CASSTRTGKDIQYF
TRBJ1-2 TRBV29-1 13 . few TGCAGCGTTGAAGATCACAGATTCTATGGCTACACCTTC CSVEDHRFYGYTF
TRBJ2-7 TRBV29-1 15 . . TGCAGCGTTGAAGTTGTAGGACAACTCAGGTATGAGCAGTACTTC CSVEVVGQLRYEQYF
TRBJ2-1 TRBV20-1 14 . few TGCAGTGCCCGGACTATGAGCTCCTACAATGAGCAGTTCTTC CSARTMSSYNEQFF
TRBJ2-1 TRBV10-3 13 TRBD2 . TGTGCCATCAGTTCACTAGCGGACAATGAGCAGTTCTTC CAISSLADNEQFF
TRBJ2-3 TRBV4-3 18 TRBD2 . TGCGCCAGCAGCCAAGATTTTGGGACTAGCGGGGGGGAGTATACGCAGTATTTT CASSQDFGTSGGEYTQYF
TRBJ2-5 TRBV7-8 14 TRBD1 many TGTGCCAGCAGCTCGACAGGGAGAATCGAGACCCAGTACTTC CASSSTGRIETQYF
TRBJ2-7 TRBV15 14 . many TGTGCCACCAGCAGAGCACAGGGATTGGTCGAGCAGTACTTC CATSRAQGLVEQYF
TRBJ2-2 TRBV7-6 15 . . TGTGCCAGCAGCTTATCTCCAGGGCGGGGCGGGGAGCTGTTTTTT CASSLSPGRGGELFF
TRBJ1-5 TRBV12-3/TRBV12-4 15 TRBD1 few TGTGCCAGCAGTTTAGGGGACAGGGGCGTTCAGCCCCAGCATTTT CASSLGDRGVQPQHF
TRBJ2-7 TRBV5-1 13 . few TGCGCCAGCAGCCCGGGTGGGGCCTCAGAGCAGTACTTC CASSPGGASEQYF
TRBJ1-2 TRBV27 14 . . TGTGCCAGCAGTTCCCCTGGACATGGGGCCGGCTACACCTTC CASSSPGHGAGYTF
TRBJ1-2 TRBV19 16 TRBD1 few TGTGCCAGCCTCACATCCCCGGGACAGGGGACTAAGGGCTACACCTTC CASLTSPGQGTKGYTF